This TCR beta chain stems from a study of T cells in Graves' hyperthyroidism and ophthalmopathy. The germline CDR1 and CDR2 sequences are SGHRS and YFSETQ. The CDR3 covers 16 residues. Broader study findings: From stable hyperthyroidism, ophthalmopathy was set apart by a 13 V-J model. Most clonotypes expanded in thyroid above 0.001 were likewise present in blood. Ophthalmopathy got predicted by the model a median roughly 6.4 months before its onset.

Amplified TCR beta CDR3 regions derived from RNA transcripts. Using the HTBI primer set, a first-round RT-PCR was run on the TCR CDR3. TCRdb reprocessed the multiplex PCR reads via MiXCR and lists one record per CDR3 protein. This table has hundreds of thousands of distinct CDR3 sequences, 15% to 20% appearing once. On the basis of clinical symptoms, serum thyroxine and TRAb, thyroid ultrasound and orbital computed tomography, diagnoses were made. As to this clonotype: The target antigen is unknown. This may arise from a read error, as a much more abundant clone is one base away.

J is TRBJ2-2 and V is TRBV5-1, with D tentatively TRBD1 or TRBD2 (5 bases each). Sequencing used blood. The sequence was collected from a woman aged 55-69 years with Graves' ophthalmopathy. Here the CDR3 DNA reads TGCGCCAGCAGCTTGCTTGGCAGACAGATCACCGGGGAGCTGTCTTTT. This translates into CASSLLGRQITGELSF. The entire variable domain, with the rest obtained from reference TRBV5-1 and TRBJ2-2, is as follows: KAGVTQTPRYLIKTRGQQVTLSCSPISGHRSVSWYQQTPGQGLQFLFEYFSETQRNKGNFPGRFSGRQFSNSRSEMNVSTLELGDSALYLCASSLLGRQITGELSFGEGSRLTVL.